Sequencing of this TCR beta chain was carried out in a study of somatic mutations in cytotoxic T cells in rheumatoid arthritis. On the study more broadly: Blood from the patient (about 33 ml EDTA) was drawn right after diagnosis, pretreatment. Certain T-cell populations stained with V beta antibodies were FACS-sorted to nearly 100% purity, and V beta1+ cells were TCRB-sequenced.

Germline-derived CDR1 and CDR2 are MGHRA and YSYEKL. This CDR3 spans 16 amino acids. Deletions cut 0 bases from V and 5 bases from J, with 11 bases between. Per the study methods: Patient CD8+ clones above 1% seldom matched published virus-specific TCRB sequences. Data came from immunoSEQ multiplex PCR; TCRdb stores just in-frame clones and leaves some out. Clone size and the V and J calls come from that table; the DNA yielded D and trimming. The sample consists of some 20,000 clones, approximately 67% of them appearing once. This clone was observed a few times. The chain employs TRBV4-1 and TRBJ1-6, with unresolved D. The sequence was obtained from an adult with rheumatoid arthritis. Source material: CD8+ T cells sorted from blood. The CDR3 reads CASSQEAGRDNSPLHF. The DNA of the CDR3 is TGCGCCAGCAGCCAAGAGGCAGGAAGAGATAATTCACCCCTCCACTTT.